The text below deals with one T cell receptor (beta chain). The sample is drawn from a study of shared clonotypes between healthy human individuals. Clones were read by immunoSEQ multiplex PCR, and TCRdb kept only the in-frame ones, dropping some. The sample has around 2.1 million clones, roughly 95% seen once. CDR3 length: 15 amino acids. CDR1 and CDR2 from the germline V gene are SGHAT and FQNNGV. The V gene lost 5 bases and the J gene lost 0 bases, with 13 bases spanning the gap. The V and J genes are TRBV11-2 and TRBJ1-1; unclear D gene. The sequence was obtained from a man between 18 and 35 years old in good health. The material sequenced was naive CD4+ T cells sorted from blood. Noted subset: CD45RA+ positively selected. CDR3 in DNA: TGTGCCAGCAGCCGGGCCTCCTTCCTGAACACTGAAGCTTTCTTT. This codes for CASSRASFLNTEAFF.